This T cell receptor beta chain was profiled in a study of T cells in Graves' hyperthyroidism and ophthalmopathy. Points on this clonotype: This sequence may be a read error, since a much larger clone differs from it by one base.

Amplification targeted TCR beta CDR3 regions from RNA transcripts. Researchers ran a first-round RT-PCR on the TCR CDR3 using the HTBI primer set. TCRdb re-derived calls from the multiplex PCR reads in MiXCR, one entry per CDR3 protein. Of approximately 400,000 distinct CDR3 sequences listed, approximately 14% were seen once; the top ten hold roughly 26%. From germline, CDR1 is SGHTA and CDR2 FQGNSA. This CDR3 contains 15 residues. Those with hyperthyroidism were 18 to 65 years old, newly diagnosed, and ill for under 2 months. The clonotype was recovered from a woman aged 18-29 years with Graves' hyperthyroidism that later progressed to Graves' ophthalmopathy. This rearrangement joins TRBV7-2 to TRBJ1-1; D gene ambiguous. Material: blood. CDR3 coding DNA: TGTGCCAGCAGCTCCTCTTCGACTTATAACACTGAAGGTTTCTTT. Its protein is CASSSSSTYNTEGFF.